Listed below are T cell receptor beta chains from one sample, sequenced in a study of shared clonotypes between healthy human individuals. Assay used: immunoSEQ multiplex PCR; TCRdb lists only in-frame clones, some missing. Among about 1.5 million clones listed, 95% to 99% were seen once. Specimen: naive CD4+ T cells sorted from blood. The receptor source for this set is a man aged 30 to 39 in good health. The conserved cysteine and the conserved F or W are not part of the CDR3 here. The order of the fields is clone size, V gene, J gene, D gene, CDR3 protein. D genes are given only for firm matches. The size of a clone is reported for some rows only, either as once, few or many, or as a class for expanded clones.

.,TRBV27,TRBJ2-5,.,ATQEGASGAQY
.,TRBV29-1,TRBJ2-7,TRBD2,SVLAGRYEQY
.,TRBV9,TRBJ2-3,.,ASSDRTQDTQY
.,TRBV2,TRBJ2-1,TRBD2,ASLSGLAGGNEQF
.,TRBV2,TRBJ2-7,TRBD2,ASIGLAGVEQY
.,TRBV5-5,TRBJ1-1,.,ASSPRTAF
.,TRBV5-1,TRBJ2-5,.,ASTSRGLRQETQY
.,TRBV6-5,TRBJ2-3,.,ASSTLGAGTDTQY
.,TRBV29-1,TRBJ1-4,TRBD1,SAGPGQENEKLF
.,TRBV4-1,TRBJ2-3,.,ASSQASYSTDTQY
once,TRBV7-2,TRBJ2-1,TRBD2,ASSQGLAGGPFSYNEQF
.,TRBV5-1,TRBJ2-3,.,ASSLSRGEDTQY
.,TRBV25-1,TRBJ2-7,TRBD2,ASSTRGGLSYEQY
.,TRBV14,TRBJ2-6,.,ASSQMGSGPSSGANVLT
.,TRBV11-2,TRBJ2-3,.,ASSLAIGLTDTQY
.,TRBV2,TRBJ2-7,.,ASSERDIQQY
.,TRBV27,TRBJ2-2,.,ASSFHTGELF
.,TRBV10-3,TRBJ1-2,.,AISDSTGRIYGYT
.,TRBV25-1,TRBJ2-3,TRBD2,ASSEGLAGVTDTQY
.,TRBV4-3,TRBJ2-3,.,ASSQGKGPTVDTQY
.,TRBV9,TRBJ1-1,.,ASSVALNTEAF
.,TRBV6-6,TRBJ1-2,.,ASTNFRGSGGYT
.,TRBV5-8,TRBJ2-1,TRBD2,ASSFGLAVNNEQF
.,TRBV6-1,TRBJ2-2,TRBD1,ASSEGQVNTGELF
.,TRBV4-3,TRBJ2-7,.,ASSQESTGPAQEQY
.,TRBV7-9,TRBJ2-3,TRBD2,ASSFQGGGADTQY
.,TRBV27,TRBJ2-1,.,ASSFQRPGRNEQF
.,TRBV6-6,TRBJ2-7,TRBD2,ASTPSGSRGGYEQY
.,TRBV30,TRBJ2-7,.,AWSVLSSYEQY
.,TRBV6-1,TRBJ2-3,.,ASRRGGGTDTQY
.,TRBV5-6,TRBJ2-7,.,ASSRGLTYEQY
.,TRBV18,TRBJ2-5,.,ASSPLPGQETQY
.,TRBV18,TRBJ1-1,.,ASLQGKGTEAF
.,TRBV9,TRBJ2-1,.,ASSNSGRNNEQF
.,TRBV7-2,TRBJ1-1,.,ASSLGGVTEAF
.,TRBV28,TRBJ2-1,.,ASSSSPILNEQF
.,TRBV4-2,TRBJ2-1,TRBD2,ASSQLLVGLAENNEQF
.,TRBV6-6,TRBJ2-2,.,ASSYREYTGELF
once,TRBV2,TRBJ2-7,TRBD1,ASSDQGAGYEQY
.,TRBV5-4,TRBJ2-7,TRBD2,ASSRLAGGIPYEQY
.,TRBV10-1,TRBJ2-2,TRBD2,ASSAGPLAGVTGELF
.,TRBV4-1,TRBJ2-1,TRBD2,ASSQAAGLIAGGTYNEQF
.,TRBV15,TRBJ2-1,TRBD2,ATSRTGTRAYNEQF